One sample yielded the 32 T cell receptor beta chains listed below, sequenced in a study of regulatory T cells in long-lasting Graves disease. Combining iRepertoire HTBI primers with Arm-PCR of CDR3 regions, the authors built TCR beta libraries. TCRdb re-analysed the multiplex PCR reads in MiXCR, keeping a single row per CDR3 protein. The sample yields some 340,000 distinct CDR3 sequences, about 10% seen once. Time point reported: newly diagnosed GD, antithyroid drugs for less than 3 months. Making the TCR library involved RNA that had been extracted from PBMCs. The same sample was also used in a study of T cells in Graves' hyperthyroidism and ophthalmopathy.

The input for sequencing was peripheral blood mononuclear cells (PBMCs), taken at new diagnosis, from a patient treated with antithyroid drugs. The receptors shown here come from a woman between 18 and 30 years old with Graves disease.

This clonotype turned up a few times. The V gene is TRBV20-1, the J gene TRBJ2-5; 8 bases are a match to TRBD1. V lost 7 bases and J lost 4; bases outside the gene matches: 8. CDR1 is DFQATT, CDR2 SNEGSKA, per germline (reference sequence). The CDR3 contains 13 residues. CDR3 coding DNA: TGCAGTGTCTCGCAGGGGGCTGGAGAGACCCAGTACTTC. It translates to CSVSQGAGETQYF.

This clonotype has a count of ten or more. This chain joins TRBV20-1 and TRBJ2-1; D is unclear. This CDR3 has 15 residues. Trimming took off 0 bases at V and 0 bases at J, with 9 bases between the two ends. The germline gives CDR1 DFQATT, CDR2 SNEGSKA (reference sequence). CDR3 in amino acids: CSARDFGLSYNEQFF. CDR3 sequence (DNA): TGCAGTGCTAGAGATTTTGGTCTCTCCTACAATGAGCAGTTCTTC.

This clonotype came up many times. CDR3 amino acids: CASSLGDREGWDTEAFF. CDR3 in DNA: TGCGCCAGCAGCTTGGGGGACAGGGAAGGATGGGACACTGAAGCTTTCTTT. The J gene is TRBJ1-1, the V gene TRBV5-1; 9 bases match TRBD1. The CDR3 consists of 17 residues. J gave up 3 bases and V 0 bases, and 9 bases lay outside the gene matches. CDR1 is SGHRS and CDR2 is YFSETQ in the germline V gene.

This clonotype showed up just a few times. CDR3 in amino acids: CASSSTVYEQYF. The DNA of the CDR3 is TGTGCCAGCAGCTCGACAGTGTACGAGCAGTACTTC. The chain uses TRBV7-6 and TRBJ2-7; a possible D gene is TRBD1 (5 bases). This CDR3 has 12 residues. V lost 4 bases and J 4 bases, leaving 8 bases between the germline ends. Per germline, CDR1 SGHVS and CDR2 FNYEAQ. Filled out from reference TRBV7-6 and TRBJ2-7, the complete variable domain reads GAGVSQSPRYKVTKRGQDVALRCDPISGHVSLYWYRQALGQGPEFLTYFNYEAQQDKSGLPNDRFSAERPEGSISTLTIQRTEQRDSAMYRCASSSTVYEQYFGPGTRLTVT.

This clonotype came up many times. The chain recombines TRBV28 with TRBJ1-5; TRBD1 might be the D (6 bases). From germline, CDR1 is MDHEN and CDR2 SYDVKM. The CDR3 runs to 15 residues. V was shortened by 3 bases and J by 6 bases, with 15 bases between the two germline ends. CDR3 amino acids: CASSFNRDPRQPQHF. CDR3 DNA sequence: TGTGCCAGCAGTTTCAACAGGGACCCGCGTCAGCCCCAGCATTTT. Full variable domain (remainder filled in from reference TRBV28 and TRBJ1-5): DVKVTQSSRYLVKRTGEKVFLECVQDMDHENMFWYRQDPGLGLRLIYFSYDVKMKEKGDIPEGYSVSREKKERFSLILESASTNQTSMYLCASSFNRDPRQPQHFGDGTRLSIL.

This clonotype was seen only once. This chain connects TRBV4-1 to TRBJ2-1; D not certain. Per germline, CDR1 MGHRA and CDR2 YSYEKL. With 0 bases removed from V and 2 bases from J, the gap between germline ends came to 14 bases. The CDR3 has 17 amino acids. The CDR3 DNA follows: TGCGCCAGCAGCCAAGATGAAATAACAAAACCCTACAATGAGCAGTTCTTC. It yields the protein CASSQDEITKPYNEQFF.

This clonotype has a count of ten or more. The chain is built from TRBV6-1 and TRBJ2-1; weak D call: TRBD1 (7 bases). The CDR3 covers 19 residues. Germline CDR1 reads MNHNS; CDR2 reads SASEGT. With 6 bases removed from V and 2 bases from J, the gap between germline ends came to 26 bases. The CDR3 bases are TGTGCCAGCAGAGACCCAAGGGGGCCCAAGCGGGCAACCTACAATGAGCAGTTCTTC. Encoded protein: CASRDPRGPKRATYNEQFF.

There are many counts of this clonotype. The V gene is TRBV20-1, the J gene TRBJ2-5, with D possibly TRBD2 on 5 matching bases. The germline V gene has CDR1 DFQATT and CDR2 SNEGSKA (reference sequence). V lost 3 bases and J lost 2, with 10 bases in between. The CDR3 has 13 residues. In nucleotides, the CDR3 is TGCAGTGCTAGGGACTGGAGACAAGAGACCCAGTACTTC. It encodes CSARDWRQETQYF.

This clonotype was recorded many times. The V call is TRBV28, the J call TRBJ2-1, with D possibly being TRBD1 (6 bases). The CDR3 sequence is 11 residues long. With 3 bases removed from V and 10 bases from J, the gap between germline ends came to 7 bases. The V gene's germline CDR1 is MDHEN and CDR2 SYDVKM. In DNA form, the CDR3 reads TGTGCCAGCAGTTTCGGACAGGAGCAGTTCTTC. This encodes CASSFGQEQFF. The full variable domain, in which reference TRBV28 and TRBJ2-1 provide the parts outside the CDR3, is DVKVTQSSRYLVKRTGEKVFLECVQDMDHENMFWYRQDPGLGLRLIYFSYDVKMKEKGDIPEGYSVSREKKERFSLILESASTNQTSMYLCASSFGQEQFFGPGTRLTVL.

The gene calls are TRBV7-9 and TRBJ2-2, with D maybe TRBD1 (5 bases). The CDR3 loop spans 16 amino acids. Trimming pared 7 bases from V and 7 bases from J, leaving 22 bases between. Germline assignment: CDR1 SEHNR and CDR2 FQNEAQ (reference sequence). The chain's CDR3 is CASTNLQGATGGELFF. The CDR3 DNA sequence: TGTGCCAGCACCAACCTCCAAGGGGCTACAGGCGGGGAGCTGTTTTTT.

This clonotype came up many times. This sequence joins TRBV7-8 and TRBJ1-1; weak D call: TRBD1 (6 bases). Germline CDR1 reads SGHVS; CDR2 reads FQNEAQ. V gave up 4 bases and J gave up 1 base, with 22 bases separating them. There are 18 residues in the CDR3. The CDR3 loop is CASSSGYAGGGPNTEAFF. The CDR3 DNA sequence: TGTGCCAGCAGCTCCGGGTATGCCGGTGGGGGCCCGAACACTGAAGCTTTCTTT.

This clonotype was counted at least ten times. The J gene is TRBJ1-1, the V gene TRBV2; no firm D call. Germline assignment: CDR1 SNHLY and CDR2 FYNNEI. The CDR3 totals 13 residues. Trimming stripped 6 bases from V and 4 bases from J, with 12 bases between. The CDR3 protein is CASSETVSTEAFF. CDR3 bases: TGTGCCAGCAGCGAAACAGTGTCCACTGAAGCTTTCTTT.

This clonotype was observed many times. The chain has TRBV29-1 and TRBJ2-2; 10 nucleotides line up with TRBD1. The CDR3 consists of 14 residues. Trimming removed 7 bases from V and 5 bases from J; junction bases left unmatched: 7. CDR1 SQVTM and CDR2 ANQGSEA come from the germline V gene. The CDR3 is CSARPGQGTGELFF. CDR3 sequence (DNA): TGCAGCGCCCGCCCGGGACAGGGGACCGGGGAGCTGTTTTTT.

This clonotype was picked up a small number of times. The V call is TRBV20-1, the J call TRBJ1-2; D remains unclear. Trimming cost V 4 bases and J 3 bases, with 12 bases left between them. Germline loops: CDR1 DFQATT, CDR2 SNEGSKA (reference sequence). The CDR3 totals 13 residues. The CDR3 reads CSATDTSDYGYTF. The CDR3 DNA follows: TGCAGTGCTACCGACACTTCCGACTATGGCTACACCTTC.

This clonotype occurred a few times. A clone one base away is much larger, so this may be a read error. This chain uses TRBV12-3 or TRBV12-4 with TRBJ1-1; tentative D call: TRBD1 (6 bases). CDR3 length: 15 residues. The CDR3 sequence is CAGSPHGGLGAEAFF. DNA for the CDR3: TGTGCCGGCAGTCCCCACGGGGGGCTTGGGGCTGAAGCTTTCTTT.

CDR3 in DNA: TGTGCCAGCAGCTTGGGCGGGGGGGATTACAATGAGCAGTTCTTC. Protein: CASSLGGGDYNEQFF. V is TRBV5-4 and J is TRBJ2-1, with TRBD2 matching 9 bases. Germline-derived CDR1 and CDR2 are SGHNT and YYREEE (reference sequence). This CDR3 region has 15 residues. The V segment lost 0 bases and the J segment 4 bases; nucleotides outside the gene matches: 2.

This clonotype was seen many times. The chain joins TRBV20-1 to TRBJ2-5, with D possibly being TRBD2 (6 bases). The CDR3 is 13 amino acids. The germline V gene encodes CDR1 DFQATT and CDR2 SNEGSKA (reference sequence). V lost 0 bases to trimming and J lost 5 bases, with 10 bases between them. CDR3 sequence: CSARDAGIETQYF. CDR3 coding DNA: TGCAGTGCTAGAGATGCGGGAATCGAGACCCAGTACTTC.

This clonotype was seen only once. V usage is TRBV24-1 and J usage is TRBJ2-3; 14 bases agree with TRBD2. Germline V gene data show CDR1 as KGHDR and CDR2 as SFDVKD. V was pared by 4 bases and J by 1 base, with 3 bases of the junction left unmatched. CDR3 length: 17 residues. CDR3: CATSDPGLAGGTDTQYF. In DNA form, the CDR3 reads TGTGCCACCAGTGACCCGGGACTAGCGGGGGGCACAGATACGCAGTATTTT.

The chain links TRBV12-3 or TRBV12-4 to TRBJ2-4; D gene uncertain. With 1 base removed from V and 3 bases from J, the gap between germline ends came to 7 bases. This CDR3 contains 14 residues. CDR3 DNA: TGTGCCAGCAGTTTAGAGGGTTACAAAAACATTCAGTACTTC. This codes for CASSLEGYKNIQYF.

This chain uses TRBV9 with TRBJ2-5; possible D gene TRBD2, 5 bases. Germline V gene sequence: CDR1 SGDLS, CDR2 YYNGEE. CDR3 length: 15 residues. V was pared by 0 bases and J by 2 bases, with 11 bases between. CDR3 DNA: TGTGCCAGCAGCGTAGTCCCCGGGATACAAGAGACCCAGTACTTC. This sequence encodes CASSVVPGIQETQYF.

A remark on this clonotype: A much larger clone differs from this one at a single base, so this may be a read error. The chain links TRBV20-1 to TRBJ2-1; 9 bases are shared with TRBD2. This CDR3 is built from 20 residues. V trimming: 6 bases; J trimming: 7 bases; junction bases outside the gene matches: 28. The germline V gene has CDR1 DFQATT and CDR2 SNEGSKA (reference sequence). CDR3 amino acids: CSARFLRVSGGRGLVNEQFF. CDR3 nucleotides: TGCAGTGCCCGTTTCTTAAGGGTTAGCGGGGGAAGGGGTTTAGTTAATGAGCAGTTCTTC.

Turning to this clonotype: A much bigger clone sits one base away, suggesting this may be a read error. V and J are TRBV30 and TRBJ1-1; perhaps TRBD1 as D (5 bases). Germline-derived CDR1 and CDR2 are GTSNPN and SVGIG (reference sequence). The length of the CDR3 is 12 residues. Here the CDR3 reads CAWGGGYTGAFF. The CDR3 region has the DNA TGTGCCTGGGGGGGGGGTTACACTGGAGCTTTCTTT.

About this clonotype: A much larger clone lies one base from this, so it may be a read error. The chain is built from TRBV29-1 and TRBJ2-7, with D possibly TRBD2 on 5 matching bases. Trimming cost V 7 bases and J 7 bases, with 17 bases left between them. The CDR3 has 12 amino acids. CDR1 SQVTM and CDR2 ANQGSEA come from the germline V gene. As DNA, the CDR3 is TGCAGCGCAGATGCGGGCTTGGATGAGCAGTACTTC. Translation: CSADAGLDEQYF.

This clonotype was recorded many times. This chain connects TRBV6-2 or TRBV6-3 to TRBJ2-7, with D possibly being TRBD2 (5 bases). Germline V gene lookup returns CDR1 MNHEY and CDR2 SVGEGT. The CDR3 covers 15 residues. V lost 5 bases, J lost 0 bases, and 14 bases lay in between. CDR3 in amino acids: CASSQDPAASYEQYV. For the CDR3, the DNA is TGTGCCAGCAGTCAAGACCCAGCGGCCTCCTACGAGCAGTACGTC.

The sample holds many counts of this clonotype. The chain joins TRBV14 to TRBJ2-2; D gene ambiguous. Germline CDR1 is SGHDN and CDR2 is FVKESK. The V end lost 10 bases, the J end lost 5 bases, and 26 bases lay between the germline ends. The CDR3 spans 17 residues. CDR3 coding DNA: TGTGCCACCGCCCCGGCGATCTCAAAAACCCGTACCGGGGAGCTGTTTTTT. Translated: CATAPAISKTRTGELFF.

Ten or more counts support this clonotype. The chain is built from TRBV28 and TRBJ2-7; a possible D gene is TRBD2 (5 bases). The germline CDR1 and CDR2 sequences are MDHEN and SYDVKM. The CDR3 loop spans 15 amino acids. Trimming stripped 6 bases from V and 1 base from J, with 16 bases between. The CDR3 nucleotides read TGTGCCAGCAGCCGCCGGGATCGGCGATCCTACGAGCAGTACTTC. As protein: CASSRRDRRSYEQYF.

This clonotype was observed many times. The CDR3 reads CSASPLAGGIGQETQYF. CDR3 bases: TGCAGTGCTTCCCCTTTAGCGGGGGGAATCGGACAAGAGACCCAGTACTTC. The chain employs TRBV20-1 and TRBJ2-5; 10 positions match TRBD2. After removal of 5 bases from V and 2 bases from J, the junction contained 14 bases not matched to a gene. CDR1 and CDR2 (germline): DFQATT, SNEGSKA (reference sequence). This CDR3 is 17 amino acids long.

Concerning this clonotype itself: A single base separates this from a much larger clone, so it may be a read error. V and J are TRBV6-2 or TRBV6-3 and TRBJ2-5; 7 bases map to TRBD2. CDR1 MNHEY and CDR2 SVGEGT come from the germline V gene. J gave up 11 bases and V 6 bases, and 9 bases lay outside the gene matches. There are 12 residues in the CDR3. The CDR3 DNA reads as TGTGCCAGCAGCCACGGGGGGAATGAGCAGTACTTC. Its protein is CASSHGGNEQYF.

The chain carries TRBV28 and TRBJ1-1, with a weak D call TRBD1 (5 bases). Germline assignment: CDR1 MDHEN and CDR2 SYDVKM. There are 13 residues in the CDR3. Trimming took off 2 bases at V and 7 bases at J, with 11 bases between the two ends. The CDR3 bases are TGTGCCAGCAGTTTACAAGGGACCGATGAAGCTTTCTTT. Translation: CASSLQGTDEAFF. Full variable domain (remainder filled in from reference TRBV28 and TRBJ1-1): DVKVTQSSRYLVKRTGEKVFLECVQDMDHENMFWYRQDPGLGLRLIYFSYDVKMKEKGDIPEGYSVSREKKERFSLILESASTNQTSMYLCASSLQGTDEAFFGQGTRLTVV.

This clonotype has at least ten counts. The chain carries TRBV7-2 and TRBJ2-7; 13 bases line up with TRBD2. The CDR3 contains 14 residues. Germline CDR1 is SGHTA and CDR2 is FQGNSA. Trimming at V came to 5 bases and at J to 4 bases, leaving 2 bases not matched to a gene. The CDR3 nucleotides are TGTGCCAGCAGCGAGGGACTAGCGGGGTACGAGCAGTACGTC. This encodes CASSEGLAGYEQYV.

This clonotype appeared many times. The J gene is TRBJ2-5, the V gene TRBV11-2; 8 bases agree with TRBD1. Germline trimming cut 5 bases from V and 5 bases from J; bases unmatched to any gene: 7. Looked up from germline, CDR1 is SGHAT and CDR2 is FQNNGV. The CDR3 runs to 14 residues. The CDR3 region is CASSVSGQDETQYF. The CDR3 DNA sequence: TGTGCCAGCAGCGTCTCGGGACAGGACGAGACCCAGTACTTC.

This clonotype was detected many times. The rearrangement joins TRBV20-1 to TRBJ1-1, with 8 bases that match TRBD1. The CDR3 runs 13 residues. Germline V gives CDR1 DFQATT, CDR2 SNEGSKA (reference sequence). Trimming at V came to 2 bases and at J to 5 bases, leaving 4 bases not matched to a gene. The CDR3 here is CSARPDRDTEAFF. The CDR3, as DNA: TGCAGTGCTAGACCGGACAGGGATACTGAAGCTTTCTTT.